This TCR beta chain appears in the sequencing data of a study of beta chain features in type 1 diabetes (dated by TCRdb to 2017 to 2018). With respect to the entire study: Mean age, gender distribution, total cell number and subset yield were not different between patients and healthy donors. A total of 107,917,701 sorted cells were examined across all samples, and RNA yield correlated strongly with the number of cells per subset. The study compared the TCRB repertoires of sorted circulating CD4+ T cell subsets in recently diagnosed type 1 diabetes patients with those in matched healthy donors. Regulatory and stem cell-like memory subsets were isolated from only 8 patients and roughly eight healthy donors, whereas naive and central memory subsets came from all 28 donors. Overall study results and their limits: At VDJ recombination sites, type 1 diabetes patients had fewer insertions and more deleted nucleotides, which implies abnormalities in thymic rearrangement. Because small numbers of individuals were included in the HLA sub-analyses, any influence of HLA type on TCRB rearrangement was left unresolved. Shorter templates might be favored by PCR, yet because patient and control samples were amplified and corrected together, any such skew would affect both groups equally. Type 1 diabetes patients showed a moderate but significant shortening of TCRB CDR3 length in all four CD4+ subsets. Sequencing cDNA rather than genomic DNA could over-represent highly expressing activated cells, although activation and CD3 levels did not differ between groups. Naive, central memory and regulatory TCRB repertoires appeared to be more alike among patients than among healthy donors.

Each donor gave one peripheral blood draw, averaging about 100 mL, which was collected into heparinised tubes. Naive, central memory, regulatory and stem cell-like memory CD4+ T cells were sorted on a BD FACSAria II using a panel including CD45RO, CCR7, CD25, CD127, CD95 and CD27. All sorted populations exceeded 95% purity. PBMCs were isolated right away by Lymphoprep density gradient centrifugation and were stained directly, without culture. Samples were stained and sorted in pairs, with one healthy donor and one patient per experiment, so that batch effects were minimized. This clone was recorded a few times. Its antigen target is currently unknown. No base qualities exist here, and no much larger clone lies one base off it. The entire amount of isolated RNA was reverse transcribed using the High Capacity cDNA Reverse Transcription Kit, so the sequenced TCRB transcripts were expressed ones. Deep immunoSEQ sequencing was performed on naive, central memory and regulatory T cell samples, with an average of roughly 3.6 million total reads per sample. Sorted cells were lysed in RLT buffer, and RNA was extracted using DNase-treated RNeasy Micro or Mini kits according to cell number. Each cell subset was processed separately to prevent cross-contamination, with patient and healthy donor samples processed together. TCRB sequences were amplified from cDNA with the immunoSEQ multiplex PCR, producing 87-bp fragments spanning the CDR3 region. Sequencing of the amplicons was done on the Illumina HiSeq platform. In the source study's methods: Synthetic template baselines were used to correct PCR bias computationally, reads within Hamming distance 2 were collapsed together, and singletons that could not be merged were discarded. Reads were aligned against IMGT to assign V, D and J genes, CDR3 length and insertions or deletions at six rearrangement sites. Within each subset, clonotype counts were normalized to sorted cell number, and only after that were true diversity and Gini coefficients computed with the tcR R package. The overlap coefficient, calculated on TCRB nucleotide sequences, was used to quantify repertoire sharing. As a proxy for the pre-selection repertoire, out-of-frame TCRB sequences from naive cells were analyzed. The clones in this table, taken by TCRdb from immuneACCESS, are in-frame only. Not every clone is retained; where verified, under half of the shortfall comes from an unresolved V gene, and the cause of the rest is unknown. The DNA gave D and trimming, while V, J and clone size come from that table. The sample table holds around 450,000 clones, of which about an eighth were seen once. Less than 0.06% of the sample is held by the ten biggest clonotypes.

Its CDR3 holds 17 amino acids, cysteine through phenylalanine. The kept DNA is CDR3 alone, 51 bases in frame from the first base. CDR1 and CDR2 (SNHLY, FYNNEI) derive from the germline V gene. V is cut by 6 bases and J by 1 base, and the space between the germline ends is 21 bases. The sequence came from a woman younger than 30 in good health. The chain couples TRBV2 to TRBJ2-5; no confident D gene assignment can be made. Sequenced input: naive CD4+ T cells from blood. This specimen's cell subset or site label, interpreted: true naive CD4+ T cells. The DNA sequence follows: TGTGCCAGCAGGGATCCTCCGGACCGTGGGATCCAAGAGACCCAGTACTTC. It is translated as CASRDPPDRGIQETQYF.